Listed here are 28 T cell receptor beta chains from one sample, sequenced in a study of T cell responses to AZD1222 COVID-19 vaccine. Method: immunoSEQ multiplex PCR; TCRdb's copy keeps in-frame clones and lacks some. Here the sample spans 45,000 to 65,000 clones, about 90% being singletons. The source material was peripheral blood, sampled on day 0 of AZD1222 vaccination. The receptors stem from an adult in good health.

The rearrangement links TRBV7-9 to TRBJ2-1; tentatively, D is TRBD2 (5 bases). Germline V gene lookup returns CDR1 SEHNR and CDR2 FQNEAQ (reference sequence). The V end lost 2 bases, the J end lost 3 bases, and 8 bases lay between the germline ends. The CDR3 is 14 residues long. The CDR3 loop reads CASSLNGNYNEQFF. CDR3 nucleotides: TGTGCCAGCAGCTTAAACGGGAACTACAATGAGCAGTTCTTC.

This chain connects TRBV6-5 to TRBJ2-2; 8 bases are shared with TRBD2. CDR1 MNHEY and CDR2 SVGAGI come from the germline V gene. The CDR3 contains 16 residues. The J segment lost 0 bases and the V segment lost 2 bases, leaving 2 bases of the junction unmatched. DNA for the CDR3: TGTGCCAGCAGTTACGTGGGACTAGCGAACACCGGGGAGCTGTTTTTT. Translating it yields CASSYVGLANTGELFF.

The chain recombines TRBV18 with TRBJ1-2; D is undetermined. CDR1 and CDR2 (germline): KGHSH, LQKENI. V was shortened by 3 bases and J by 6 bases, with 17 bases between the two germline ends. The CDR3 is made up of 15 amino acids. DNA of the CDR3: TGTGCCAGCTCACCCTGGCGTGAGGCTCGGGATGGCTACACCTTC. It specifies CASSPWREARDGYTF.

The V and J genes are TRBV5-5 and TRBJ1-5; no definite D call. The germline CDR1 and CDR2 sequences are SGHKS and YYEKEE (reference sequence). Between the trimmed V and J ends, which lost 2 bases and 4 bases, there was a span of 10 bases. There are 14 residues in the CDR3. The CDR3 sequence: CASSLGGNNQPQHF. The CDR3 DNA sequence: TGTGCCAGCAGCTTAGGAGGGAATAATCAGCCCCAGCATTTT.

CDR3: CASSPRRTGVGEQYF. In DNA, the CDR3 is TGTGCCAGCAGCCCGAGGAGGACTGGGGTAGGGGAGCAGTACTTC. The V gene is TRBV3-1 (or the pseudogene TRBV3-2), the J gene TRBJ2-7, with D maybe TRBD2 (5 bases). The CDR3 covers 15 residues. V shed 4 bases and J shed 7 bases, with 20 bases lying between them. Germline V gene data show CDR1 as LGHDT and CDR2 as YNNKEL (reference sequence).

This rearrangement joins TRBV7-6 to TRBJ2-1; 8 nucleotides align to TRBD2. V trimming: 5 bases; J trimming: 3 bases; junction bases outside the gene matches: 9. Germline CDR1 and CDR2: SGHVS and FNYEAQ. This CDR3 region has 16 residues. The CDR3 here is CASSPTEREYYNEQFF. CDR3 bases: TGTGCCAGCAGCCCCACGGAGCGGGAGTACTACAATGAGCAGTTCTTC.

The CDR3 sequence is CASSQVSHTSTDTQYF. The CDR3 region has the DNA TGTGCCAGCAGCCAAGTTTCACATACTAGCACAGATACGCAGTATTTT. This chain links TRBV3-1 (or the pseudogene TRBV3-2) with TRBJ2-3; D call uncertain. This CDR3 is built from 16 residues. Germline CDR1 is LGHDT and CDR2 is YNNKEL (reference sequence). The V and J ends lost 1 base and 0 bases respectively, with 11 bases between them.

This clone rates as medium-sized. The genes are TRBV27 and TRBJ1-1; 11 bases align to TRBD1. CDR3 size: 14 residues. Germline CDR1 reads MNHEY; CDR2 reads SMNVEV (reference sequence). J was trimmed by 4 bases and V by 7 bases; bases with no gene match: 5. CDR3: CASMWTGGSTEAFF. The CDR3 DNA reads as TGTGCCAGCATGTGGACAGGGGGCTCCACTGAAGCTTTCTTT.

The chain has TRBV7-3 and TRBJ2-3, with TRBD2 identical over 9 bases. There are 18 residues in the CDR3. Trimming cost V 2 bases and J 0 bases; bases outside gene matches: 9. Germline CDR1 and CDR2: SGHTA and FQGTGA. The CDR3 loop is CASSLDLAGQPSTDTQYF. CDR3 DNA: TGTGCCAGCAGCTTAGATCTAGCGGGACAACCTAGCACAGATACGCAGTATTTT.

This rearrangement joins TRBV9 to TRBJ2-3; D unresolved. The CDR3 runs to 14 residues. Trimming cost V 0 bases and J 3 bases, with 8 bases left between them. Germline CDR1 reads SGDLS; CDR2 reads YYNGEE. This chain's CDR3 is CASSVARVTDTQYF. The CDR3 DNA follows: TGTGCCAGCAGCGTAGCTCGCGTGACAGATACGCAGTATTTT.

The chain carries TRBV5-4 and TRBJ1-4; D not resolved. This CDR3 region has 15 residues. Germline V gene sequence: CDR1 SGHNT, CDR2 YYREEE (reference sequence). Trimming stripped 4 bases from V and 2 bases from J, with 12 bases between. As DNA, the CDR3 is TGTGCCAGCAGCGTGCAAGGACGTACTAATGAAAAACTGTTTTTT. The encoded protein is CASSVQGRTNEKLFF.

The chain uses TRBV29-1 and TRBJ1-1, with a tentative D call TRBD1 (5 bases). Looked up from germline, CDR1 is SQVTM and CDR2 is ANQGSEA. The V and J ends lost 4 bases and 4 bases respectively, with 16 bases between them. CDR3 length: 14 amino acids. The CDR3 loop is CSVVQGAGGTEAFF. The DNA for the CDR3 is TGCAGCGTTGTTCAAGGGGCCGGTGGCACTGAAGCTTTCTTT.

The chain recombines TRBV7-2 with TRBJ2-1, with 9 bases identical to TRBD2. The germline gives CDR1 SGHTA, CDR2 FQGNSA. This CDR3 is built from 15 residues. J was trimmed by 6 bases and V by 1 base; bases with no gene match: 4. CDR3: CASSLVTSGFNEQFF. CDR3 sequence (DNA): TGTGCCAGCAGCTTAGTGACTAGCGGATTCAATGAGCAGTTCTTC.

The chain recombines TRBV15 with TRBJ1-3; D unclear. Between the trimmed V and J ends, which lost 0 bases and 3 bases, there was a span of 6 bases. Germline CDR1 reads LNHNV; CDR2 reads YYDKDF (reference sequence). The CDR3 is made up of 14 amino acids. CDR3 sequence (DNA): TGTGCCACCAGCAGAGACAGGAATGGAAACACCATATATTTT. It translates to CATSRDRNGNTIYF.

The chain uses TRBV9 and TRBJ1-1, with 10 bases matching TRBD1. The V segment lost 3 bases and the J segment 11 bases; nucleotides outside the gene matches: 7. The CDR3 extends over 13 amino acids. Germline lookup yields CDR1 SGDLS and CDR2 YYNGEE. The CDR3 region is CASSAGTGVRAFF. CDR3 coding DNA: TGTGCCAGCAGCGCAGGGACAGGGGTGAGGGCTTTCTTT.

V and J are TRBV11-3 and TRBJ2-1, with TRBD2 matching over 8 bases. The germline gives CDR1 SGHNT, CDR2 YENEEA. Germline trimming cut 4 bases from V and 6 bases from J; bases unmatched to any gene: 8. The CDR3 covers 15 residues. For the CDR3, the DNA is TGTGCCAGCAGCTCCCGGACTAGCTTAGGCAATGAGCAGTTCTTC. Translated: CASSSRTSLGNEQFF.

With regard to this clone: At one of its ends the junction is not consistent with the germline gene, which may arise from a read error. The CDR3 is CASSVGLAGGLNTGELFF. Here the CDR3 DNA reads TGTGCTAGCAGCGTCGGACTAGCGGGAGGGTTAAACACCGGGGAGCTGTTTTTT. The chain links TRBV7-7 to TRBJ2-2; 15 bases match TRBD2. The CDR3 runs 18 residues. Germline values: CDR1 SSHAT, CDR2 FNYEAQ (reference sequence).

The CDR3 DNA reads as TGTGCCAGCAGTCTCTGGACTAGCGGGAGGGCCGCAGATACGCAGTATTTT. Translating gives CASSLWTSGRAADTQYF. V usage is TRBV27 and J usage is TRBJ2-3, with 15 bases aligning to TRBD2. The CDR3 contains 17 residues. The trim removed 5 bases at V and 4 bases at J, leaving 7 bases unmatched. Germline CDR1 reads MNHEY; CDR2 reads SMNVEV (reference sequence).

V is TRBV5-8 and J is TRBJ2-3, with 7 positions matching TRBD2. V lost 4 bases and J lost 2; bases outside the gene matches: 13. The CDR3 is 17 amino acids. Looked up from germline, CDR1 is SGHTS and CDR2 is YDEGEE. The CDR3 loop is CASSHLGGRAFTDTQYF. The CDR3, as DNA: TGTGCCAGCAGCCATCTGGGGGGGAGGGCTTTCACAGATACGCAGTATTTT.

This chain connects TRBV9 to TRBJ1-5, with 8 bases lining up with TRBD1. This CDR3 is 14 amino acids long. The germline V gene has CDR1 SGDLS and CDR2 YYNGEE. V was pared by 3 bases and J by 6 bases, with 5 bases of the junction left unmatched. DNA for the CDR3: TGTGCCAGCAGCGCCGCCGGACAGGGTCAGCCCCAGCATTTT. Its protein is CASSAAGQGQPQHF.

This rearrangement joins TRBV19 to TRBJ1-5, with a possible D match to TRBD1 (6 bases). The CDR3 has 17 residues. The germline V gene encodes CDR1 LNHDA and CDR2 SQIVND (reference sequence). Trimming took 7 bases from V and 4 from J, leaving 23 bases between them. The CDR3 sequence: CASKPGGPEAKNQPQHF. The CDR3 DNA reads as TGTGCCAGTAAACCTGGGGGGCCGGAGGCTAAAAATCAGCCCCAGCATTTT. The variable domain in full, with the rest retrieved from reference TRBV19 and TRBJ1-5, is DGGITQSPKYLFRKEGQNVTLSCEQNLNHDAMYWYRQDPGQGLRLIYYSQIVNDFQKGDIAEGYSVSREKKESFPLTVTSAQKNPTAFYLCASKPGGPEAKNQPQHFGDGTRLSIL.

This clone was seen only a few times. The V call is TRBV9, the J call TRBJ1-5; D unclear. The germline V gene has CDR1 SGDLS and CDR2 YYNGEE. Trimming removed 0 bases from V and 9 bases from J, with 16 bases in between. The CDR3 contains 15 residues. CDR3 nucleotide sequence: TGTGCCAGCAGCGTAGATGGCAGGCCTCCATCGCCCCAGCATTTT. This encodes CASSVDGRPPSPQHF. Full variable domain (outside the CDR3, taken from reference TRBV9 and TRBJ1-5): DSGVTQTPKHLITATGQRVTLRCSPRSGDLSVYWYQQSLDQGLQFLIQYYNGEERAKGNILERFSAQQFPDLHSELNLSSLELGDSALYFCASSVDGRPPSPQHFGDGTRLSIL.

This chain joins TRBV30 and TRBJ2-7; 7 nucleotides agree with TRBD2. In germline, CDR1 is GTSNPN, CDR2 SVGIG (reference sequence). V dropped 5 bases and J dropped 3; count of bases not matched to a gene: 7. CDR3 length equals 13 residues. The CDR3 nucleotides are TGTGCCTGGTCGCGCGGGAGTGGCTACGAGCAGTACTTC. Translating it yields CAWSRGSGYEQYF.

J is TRBJ1-2 and V is TRBV6-5; no reliable D call. CDR3 length equals 15 residues. Germline lookup yields CDR1 MNHEY and CDR2 SVGAGI. V was clipped by 4 bases and J by 1 base, with 13 bases between them. CDR3 nucleotide sequence: TGTGCCAGCAGTTCTATCGGGAGCTTTAACTATGGCTACACCTTC. Encoded protein: CASSSIGSFNYGYTF.

This sequence joins TRBV6-5 and TRBJ1-5; 7 bases fit TRBD1. Germline CDR1 MNHEY, CDR2 SVGAGI. CDR3 length: 14 amino acids. V shed 6 bases, J shed 2 bases, and the junction held 4 bases outside the gene matches. CDR3 nucleotide sequence: TGTGCCAGCAGCCTCGGACAGGGCAATCAGCCCCAGCATTTT. Its translation: CASSLGQGNQPQHF.

The CDR3 sequence is CASMGVASPYEQYF. The CDR3 DNA is TGTGCCAGCATGGGCGTTGCGTCCCCCTACGAGCAGTACTTC. The V call is TRBV6-6, the J call TRBJ2-7; D ambiguous. Trimming stripped 7 bases from V and 2 bases from J, with 15 bases between. The CDR3 sequence is 14 residues long. CDR1 and CDR2 (germline): MNHNY, SVGAGI (reference sequence).

This chain links TRBV5-1 with TRBJ1-3, with TRBD1 as a possible D gene (6 bases). Looked up from germline, CDR1 is SGHRS and CDR2 is YFSETQ. The CDR3 spans 15 residues. V gave up 3 bases and J gave up 4 bases, with 14 bases separating them. The CDR3 coding sequence is TGCGCCAGCAGCTCTGGGGGCTACGAGGGAAACACCATATATTTT. It yields the protein CASSSGGYEGNTIYF. The variable domain in full, with the rest retrieved from reference TRBV5-1 and TRBJ1-3, is KAGVTQTPRYLIKTRGQQVTLSCSPISGHRSVSWYQQTPGQGLQFLFEYFSETQRNKGNFPGRFSGRQFSNSRSEMNVSTLELGDSALYLCASSSGGYEGNTIYFGEGSWLTVV.

The chain links TRBV5-1 to TRBJ2-1; D gene unclear. CDR1 SGHRS and CDR2 YFSETQ come from the germline V gene. V lost 0 bases to trimming and J lost 6 bases, with 13 bases between them. This CDR3 has 15 residues. CDR3 residues: CASSLGQAWANEQFF. CDR3 coding DNA: TGCGCCAGCAGCTTGGGTCAGGCTTGGGCCAATGAGCAGTTCTTC.